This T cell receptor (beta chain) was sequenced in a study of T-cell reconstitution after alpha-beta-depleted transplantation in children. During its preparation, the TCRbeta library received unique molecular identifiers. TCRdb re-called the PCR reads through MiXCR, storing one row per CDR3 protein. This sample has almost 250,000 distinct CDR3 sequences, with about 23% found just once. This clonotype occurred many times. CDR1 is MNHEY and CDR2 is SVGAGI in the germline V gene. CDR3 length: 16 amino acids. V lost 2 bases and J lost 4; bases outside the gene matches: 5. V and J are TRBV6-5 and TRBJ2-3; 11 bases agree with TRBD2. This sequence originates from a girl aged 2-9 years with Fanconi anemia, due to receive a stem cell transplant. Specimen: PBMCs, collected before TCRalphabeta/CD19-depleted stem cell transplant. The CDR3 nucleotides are TGTGCCAGCAGTTACGCCACTAGCGGGAGTTCAGATACGCAGTATTTT. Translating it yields CASSYATSGSSDTQYF.